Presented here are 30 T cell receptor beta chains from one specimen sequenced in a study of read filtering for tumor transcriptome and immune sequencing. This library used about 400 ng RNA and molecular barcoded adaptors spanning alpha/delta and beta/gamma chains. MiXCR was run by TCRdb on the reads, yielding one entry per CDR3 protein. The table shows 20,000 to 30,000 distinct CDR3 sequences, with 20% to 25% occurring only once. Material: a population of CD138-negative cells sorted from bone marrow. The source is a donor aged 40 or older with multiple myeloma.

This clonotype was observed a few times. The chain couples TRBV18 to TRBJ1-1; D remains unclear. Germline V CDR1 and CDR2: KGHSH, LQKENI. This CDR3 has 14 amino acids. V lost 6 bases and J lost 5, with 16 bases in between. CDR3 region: CASSPLGRSTEAFF. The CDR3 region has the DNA TGTGCCAGCTCGCCCCTCGGGAGGTCTACTGAAGCTTTCTTT.

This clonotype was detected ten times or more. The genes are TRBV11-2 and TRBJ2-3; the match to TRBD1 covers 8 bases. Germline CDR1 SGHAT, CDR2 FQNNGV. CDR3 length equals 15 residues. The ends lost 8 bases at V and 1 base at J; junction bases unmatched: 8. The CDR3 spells CASYLTGARTDTQYF. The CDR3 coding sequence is TGTGCCAGCTACCTGACAGGGGCCCGCACAGATACGCAGTATTTT.

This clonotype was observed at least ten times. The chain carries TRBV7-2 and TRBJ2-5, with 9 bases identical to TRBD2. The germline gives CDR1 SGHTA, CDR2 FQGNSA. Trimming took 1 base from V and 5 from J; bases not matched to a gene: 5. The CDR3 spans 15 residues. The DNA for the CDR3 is TGTGCCAGCAGCTTAGGAGCGGGGGGCCTGGAGACCCAGTACTTC. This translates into CASSLGAGGLETQYF.

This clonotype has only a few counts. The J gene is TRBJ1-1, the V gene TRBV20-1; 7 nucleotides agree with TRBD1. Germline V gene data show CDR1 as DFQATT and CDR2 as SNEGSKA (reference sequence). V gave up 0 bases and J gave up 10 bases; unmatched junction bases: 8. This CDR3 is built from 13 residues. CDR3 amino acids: CSAREGTEGRAFF. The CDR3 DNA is TGCAGTGCTAGAGAGGGGACAGAAGGTAGAGCTTTCTTT.

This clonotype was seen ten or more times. CDR3 amino acids: CSAGQGNEKLFF. For the CDR3, the DNA is TGCAGTGCCGGACAGGGTAACGAAAAACTGTTTTTT. The V gene is TRBV20-1, the J gene TRBJ1-4, with 8 nucleotides matching TRBD1. The length of the CDR3 is 12 residues. Unmatched junction bases numbered 5, after V lost 6 bases and J lost 8 bases. Germline V gives CDR1 DFQATT, CDR2 SNEGSKA (reference sequence).

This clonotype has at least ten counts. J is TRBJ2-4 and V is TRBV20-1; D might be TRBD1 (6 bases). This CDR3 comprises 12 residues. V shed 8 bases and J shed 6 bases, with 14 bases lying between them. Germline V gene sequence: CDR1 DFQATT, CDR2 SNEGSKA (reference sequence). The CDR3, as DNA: TGCAGTTCTAAGGACAGATTAAACATTCAGTACTTC. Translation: CSSKDRLNIQYF.

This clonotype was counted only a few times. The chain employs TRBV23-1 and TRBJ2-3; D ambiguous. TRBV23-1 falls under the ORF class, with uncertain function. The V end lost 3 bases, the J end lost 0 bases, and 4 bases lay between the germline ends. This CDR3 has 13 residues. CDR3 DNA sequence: TGCGCCAGCAGTCATAGCAGCACAGATACGCAGTATTTT. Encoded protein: CASSHSSTDTQYF.

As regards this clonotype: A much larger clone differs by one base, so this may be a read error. CDR3 sequence: CASSEARPGSTEAFF. DNA for the CDR3: TGTGCCAGCAGTGAGGCCAGGCCGGGAAGTACTGAAGCTTTCTTT. The genes are TRBV6-1 and TRBJ1-1; D uncertain. Germline V gene sequence: CDR1 MNHNS, CDR2 SASEGT. This CDR3 is 15 amino acids long. V shed 3 bases and J shed 5 bases, with 16 bases lying between them.

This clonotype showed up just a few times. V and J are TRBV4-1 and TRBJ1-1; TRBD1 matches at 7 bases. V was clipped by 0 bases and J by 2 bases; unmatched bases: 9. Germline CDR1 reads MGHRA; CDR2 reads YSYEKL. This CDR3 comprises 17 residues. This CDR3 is CASSQDFLGQINTEAFF. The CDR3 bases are TGCGCCAGCAGCCAAGATTTTCTGGGACAGATTAACACTGAAGCTTTCTTT.

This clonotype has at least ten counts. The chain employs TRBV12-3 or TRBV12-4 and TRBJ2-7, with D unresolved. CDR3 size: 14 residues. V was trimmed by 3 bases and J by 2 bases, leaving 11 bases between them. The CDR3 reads CASSFNPEAYEQYF. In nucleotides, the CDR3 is TGTGCCAGCAGTTTTAACCCAGAAGCCTACGAGCAGTACTTC.

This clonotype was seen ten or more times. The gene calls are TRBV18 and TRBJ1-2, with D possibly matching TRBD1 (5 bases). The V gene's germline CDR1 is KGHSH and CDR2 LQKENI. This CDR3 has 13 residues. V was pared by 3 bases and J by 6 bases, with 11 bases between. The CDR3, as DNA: TGTGCCAGCTCACCGAGACAGTCCGATGGCTACACCTTC. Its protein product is CASSPRQSDGYTF.

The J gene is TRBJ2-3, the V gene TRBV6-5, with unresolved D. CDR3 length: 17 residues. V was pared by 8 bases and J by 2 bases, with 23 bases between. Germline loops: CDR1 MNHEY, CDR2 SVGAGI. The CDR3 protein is CASYSSRADLLTDTQYF. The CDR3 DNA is TGTGCCAGCTATAGTTCCCGGGCAGACCTGCTCACAGATACGCAGTATTTT.

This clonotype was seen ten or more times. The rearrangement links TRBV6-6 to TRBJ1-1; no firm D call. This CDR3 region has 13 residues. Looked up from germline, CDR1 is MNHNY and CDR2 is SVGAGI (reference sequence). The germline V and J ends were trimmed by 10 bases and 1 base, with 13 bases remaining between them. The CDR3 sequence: CAISRKGNTEAFF. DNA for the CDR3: TGTGCCATATCTCGTAAGGGGAACACTGAAGCTTTCTTT.

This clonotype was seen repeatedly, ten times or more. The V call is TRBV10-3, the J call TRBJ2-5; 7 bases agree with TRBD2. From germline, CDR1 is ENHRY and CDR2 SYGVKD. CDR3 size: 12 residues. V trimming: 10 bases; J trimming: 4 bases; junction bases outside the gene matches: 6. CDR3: CATLGGGETQYF. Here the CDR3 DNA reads TGTGCCACCCTGGGGGGGGGAGAGACCCAGTACTTC.

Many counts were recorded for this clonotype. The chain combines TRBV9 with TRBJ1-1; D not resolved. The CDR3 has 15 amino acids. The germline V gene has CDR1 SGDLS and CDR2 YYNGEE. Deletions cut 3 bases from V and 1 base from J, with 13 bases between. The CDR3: CASSEVRGENTEAFF. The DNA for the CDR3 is TGTGCCAGCAGCGAGGTCCGCGGGGAGAACACTGAAGCTTTCTTT.

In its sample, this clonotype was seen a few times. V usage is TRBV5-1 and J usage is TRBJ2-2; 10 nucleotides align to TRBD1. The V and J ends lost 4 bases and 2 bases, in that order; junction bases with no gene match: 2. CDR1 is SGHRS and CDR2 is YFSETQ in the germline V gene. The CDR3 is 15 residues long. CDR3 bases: TGCGCCAGCAGCCGGACAGGGGGAAACACCGGGGAGCTGTTTTTT. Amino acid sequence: CASSRTGGNTGELFF.

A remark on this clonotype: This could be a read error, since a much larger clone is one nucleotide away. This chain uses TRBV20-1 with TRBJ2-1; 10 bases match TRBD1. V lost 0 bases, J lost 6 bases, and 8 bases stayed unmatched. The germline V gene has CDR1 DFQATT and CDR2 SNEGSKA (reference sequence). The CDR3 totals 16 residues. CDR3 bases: TGCAGTGCTAGAGACGCCCGGACAGGGGGTTCCAATGAGCAGTTCTTC. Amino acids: CSARDARTGGSNEQFF.

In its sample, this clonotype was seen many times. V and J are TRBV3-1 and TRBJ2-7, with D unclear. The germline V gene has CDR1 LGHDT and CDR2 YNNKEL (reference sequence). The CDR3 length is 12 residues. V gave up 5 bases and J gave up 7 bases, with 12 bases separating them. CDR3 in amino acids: CASSSRVQEQYF. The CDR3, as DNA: TGTGCCAGCAGCTCTAGGGTCCAGGAGCAGTACTTC.

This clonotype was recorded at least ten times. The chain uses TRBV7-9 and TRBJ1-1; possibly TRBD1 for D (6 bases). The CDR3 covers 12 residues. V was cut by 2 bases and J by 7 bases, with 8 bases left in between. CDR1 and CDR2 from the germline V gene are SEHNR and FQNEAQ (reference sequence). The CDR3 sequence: CASSLTGIEAFF. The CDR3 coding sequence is TGTGCCAGCAGCTTAACAGGGATTGAAGCTTTCTTT.

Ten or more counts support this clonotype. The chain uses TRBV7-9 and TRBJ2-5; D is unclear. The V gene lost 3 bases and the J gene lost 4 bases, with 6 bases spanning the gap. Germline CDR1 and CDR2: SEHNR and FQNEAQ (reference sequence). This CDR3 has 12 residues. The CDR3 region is CASSFARETQYF. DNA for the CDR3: TGTGCCAGCAGCTTCGCCAGAGAGACCCAGTACTTC.

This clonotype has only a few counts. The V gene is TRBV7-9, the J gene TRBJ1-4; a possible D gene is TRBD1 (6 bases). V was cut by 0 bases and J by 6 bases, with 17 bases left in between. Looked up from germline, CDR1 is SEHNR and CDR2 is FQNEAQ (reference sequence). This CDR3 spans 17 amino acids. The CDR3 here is CASSLAPRGRRDEKLFF. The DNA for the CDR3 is TGTGCCAGCAGCTTAGCCCCACGGGGGCGGAGGGATGAAAAACTGTTTTTT.

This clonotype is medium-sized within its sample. DNA of the CDR3: TGCAGTGCTATTTCGACTAGCGGGGGCGCCACAGATACGCAGTATTTT. Protein product: CSAISTSGGATDTQYF. The genes are TRBV20-1 and TRBJ2-3; 12 nucleotides agree with TRBD2. The germline CDR1 and CDR2 sequences are DFQATT and SNEGSKA (reference sequence). CDR3 length equals 16 residues. Losses at the gene ends were 4 bases for V and 2 bases for J; bases not matched to a gene: 7.

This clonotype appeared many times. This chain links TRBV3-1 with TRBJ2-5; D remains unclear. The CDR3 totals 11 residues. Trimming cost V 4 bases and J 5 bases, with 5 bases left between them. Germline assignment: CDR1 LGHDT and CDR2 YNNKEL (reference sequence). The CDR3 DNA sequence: TGTGCCAGCAGCCGGCGTGAGACCCAGTACTTC. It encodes CASSRRETQYF.

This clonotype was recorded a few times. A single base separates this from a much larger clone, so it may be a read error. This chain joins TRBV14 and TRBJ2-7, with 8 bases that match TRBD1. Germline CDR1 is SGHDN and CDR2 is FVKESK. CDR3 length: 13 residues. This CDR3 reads CAGSPGGSYEQYF. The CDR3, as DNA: TGTGCCGGCAGTCCAGGGGGCAGCTACGAGCAGTACTTC.

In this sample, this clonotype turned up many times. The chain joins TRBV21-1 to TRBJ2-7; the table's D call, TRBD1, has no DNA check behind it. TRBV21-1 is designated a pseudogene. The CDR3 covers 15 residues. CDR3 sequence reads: CASSTRDNSSYEQYF. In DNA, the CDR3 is TGTGCCAGCAGCACCCGGGACAATAGCTCCTACGAGCAGTACTTC.

The CDR3 loop reads CSARSSGVTDTQYF. CDR3 coding DNA: TGCAGTGCAAGATCTAGCGGGGTCACAGATACGCAGTATTTT. The gene calls are TRBV20-1 and TRBJ2-3; 9 nucleotides agree with TRBD2. CDR3 length: 14 amino acids. Germline V CDR1 and CDR2: DFQATT, SNEGSKA (reference sequence). Unmatched junction bases numbered 6, after V lost 6 bases and J lost 2 bases.

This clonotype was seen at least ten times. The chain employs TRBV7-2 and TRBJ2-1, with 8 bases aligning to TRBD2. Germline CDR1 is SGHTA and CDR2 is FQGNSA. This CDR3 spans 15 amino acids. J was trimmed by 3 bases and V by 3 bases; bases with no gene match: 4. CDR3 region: CASSFFAGGYNEQFF. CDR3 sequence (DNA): TGTGCCAGCAGCTTTTTTGCGGGGGGCTACAATGAGCAGTTCTTC. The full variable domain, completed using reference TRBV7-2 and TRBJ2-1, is GAGVSQSPSNKVTEKGKDVELRCDPISGHTALYWYRQSLGQGLEFLIYFQGNSAPDKSGLPSDRFSAERTGGSVSTLTIQRTQQEDSAVYLCASSFFAGGYNEQFFGPGTRLTVL.

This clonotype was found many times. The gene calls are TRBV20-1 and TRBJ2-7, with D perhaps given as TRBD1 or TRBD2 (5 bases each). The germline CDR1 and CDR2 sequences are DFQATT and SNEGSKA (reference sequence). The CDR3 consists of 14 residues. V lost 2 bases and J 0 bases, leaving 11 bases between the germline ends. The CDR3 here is CSARPRDLSYEQYF. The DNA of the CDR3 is TGCAGTGCTAGACCCCGGGACCTCTCCTACGAGCAGTACTTC.

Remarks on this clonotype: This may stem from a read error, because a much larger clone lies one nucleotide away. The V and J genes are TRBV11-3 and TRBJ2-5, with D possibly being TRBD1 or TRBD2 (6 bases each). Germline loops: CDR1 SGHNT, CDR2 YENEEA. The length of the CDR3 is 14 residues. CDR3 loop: CASSSRRGEETQHF. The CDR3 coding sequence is TGTGCCAGCAGCTCTCGTAGGGGGGAAGAGACCCAGCACTTC.

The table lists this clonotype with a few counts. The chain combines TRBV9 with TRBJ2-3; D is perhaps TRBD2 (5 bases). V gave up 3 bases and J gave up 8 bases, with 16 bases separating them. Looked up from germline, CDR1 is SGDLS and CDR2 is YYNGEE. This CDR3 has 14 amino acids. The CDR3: CASSATRGYGTQYF. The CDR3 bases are TGTGCCAGCAGCGCTACGCGCGGGTATGGTACGCAGTATTTT. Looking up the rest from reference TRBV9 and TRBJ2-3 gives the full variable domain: DSGVTQTPKHLITATGQRVTLRCSPRSGDLSVYWYQQSLDQGLQFLIQYYNGEERAKGNILERFSAQQFPDLHSELNLSSLELGDSALYFCASSATRGYGTQYFGPGTRLTVL.